Detailed here is one T cell receptor beta chain. Its antigen target is currently unknown. The record has no base qualities; no much larger clone is one base away. Libraries were prepared through the immunoSEQ multiplex PCR assay. For the multiplex PCR, a mixture combining 60 forward primers for TCR Vbeta segments and 13 reverse primers for TCR Jbeta segments was used. Amplification of the CDR3 region of rearranged TCR beta genes was performed with a multiplex PCR assay on genomic DNA. On the Illumina HiSeq System, the amplified TCR beta libraries were sequenced as 87-base-pair reads. As for the original processing: A later analysis counted approximately 76 million unique TCR beta chains across the 666 repertoires, and around 9.9 million of these chains were shared by at least two donors. Raw reads were error-corrected and collapsed into unique sequences by a nearest-neighbor algorithm in which closely related sequences were merged to remove PCR and sequencing errors. V, D and J gene segments were assigned by aligning CDR3 sequences to IMGT reference sequences. For a sequence to be retained, a match of at least six nucleotides to both a V gene segment and a J gene segment was required. A rearrangement counted as productive if the CDR3 had no stop codons and remained in frame with V and J, and every other rearrangement counted as non-productive. CDR3 was defined by IMGT convention, running from the second conserved V-encoded cysteine to the conserved J-encoded phenylalanine. The earlier analysis of a few hundred of the donors excluded sequences that lacked an unambiguous match to a single V gene segment. An earlier analysis of some 610 of the donors called V segments functional above 56.7% productive rearrangements and segregating when the between-donor standard deviation exceeded 5%. To diagnose cytomegalovirus status from the catalog of TCR beta chain sequences, a statistical classification framework was built. V and J gene assignment, in a later analysis, came from comparing TCR nucleotide sequences with IMGT/GENE-DB human TR gene sequences. In a later analysis, CDR3 sequences and most-parsimonious VDJ recombination scenarios were assigned using the TCRdist pipeline. In a later analysis, every TCR beta chain was defined by the combination of its CDR3 amino acid sequence and its V-gene family, and reads without a unique V-gene family were dropped. As a way to deal with suspected cross-contamination and a sequencing artifact, a later analysis dropped approximately 590 nucleotide sequences that were highly shared and had low generation probability. A later analysis calculated a clonal expansion index for each public chain from normalized within-repertoire ranks of inferred template counts. In a later analysis, generation probabilities were computed with a VDJ recombination model fitted to out-of-frame rearrangements, and the resulting probabilities were checked against IGoR. In a later analysis, hypergeometric tests were used to score TCR-TCR, TCR-HLA and TCR-CMV co-occurrence, with a repertoire-size bias correction applied to TCR pairs. False discovery rates were estimated in a later analysis by permuting HLA or CMV assignments 20 times. In a later analysis, co-occurring TCRs were grouped using DBSCAN, and TCRdist sequence similarity was added for clustering within HLA-allele-positive subsets. Repertoires with fewer than 30,000 or more than 120,000 public chains were left out of co-occurrence clustering, as were about five repertoires with anomalous nucleotide sharing. In its TCRdb copy, this immuneACCESS table keeps in-frame sequences only and misses some clones. Where compared with another copy, unresolved V genes explain less than half of these, and the others have no known cause. The V and J calls and clone size were taken over from that table, and D and trimming were inferred from the DNA. For this sample there are fewer than 200,000 clones; about 80% appear just once. Together, the top ten hold about 6.4% of the sample.

These data come from a study of cytomegalovirus exposure and HLA in healthy donors (dated by TCRdb to 2015 to 2018). Background on the whole study: In an earlier analysis of 550 to 750 of the donors, 250 to 350 Gb of sequence data and 90 million to 120 million unique TCR beta sequences from 150 million to 200 million T cells were reported. An early release covering approximately 600 HLA-typed donors comprised 250 to 350 gigabases of sequencing data and around 85 million unique TCR sequences. Of the approximately 400 genotyped donors, roughly 80% were placed in the genetic ancestry cluster associated with self-reported Caucasian donors. The aim of the study was to test whether cataloging public T cell receptors could identify signatures of past pathogen exposure. The T cell repertoires of 550 to 850 subjects were profiled by immunosequencing and related to cytomegalovirus serostatus. In addition to the first cohort of approximately 670 subjects, a separate validation cohort of approximately 120 different subjects was used. To predict cytomegalovirus infection status, the study combined high-throughput TCR immunosequencing, statistical association of individual TCRs with disease status, and machine learning. A later analysis re-examined previously published TCR beta repertoires from about 670 donors and added high-resolution HLA genotyping to investigate patterns of TCR occurrence. Rather than using new phenotypic data, the later analysis identified candidate immune exposures from TCR beta sequences and from how often those sequences occurred across donors. In an earlier analysis of several hundred of the donors, high-throughput TCR beta sequencing was used to judge whether each TCR beta V gene segment behaved as functional or pseudogenic. Donor age, sex, ethnicity and CMV serostatus were compiled alongside the repertoire data. A later genetic analysis used genome-wide SNP genotypes for about 55% of the 666 donors, treating that subset as a discovery cohort. All discovery cohort repertoires had been generated on a single sequencing platform. HLA typing included class I and class II loci at four-digit resolution. Typing coverage varied by locus: 629-630 donors for A, B, C, DRB1 and DQB1; 522 for DQA1; approximately 610 for DPA1; some 470 for DPB1. Because of strong linkage in the cohort, roughly five DR-DQ haplotypes were treated as single units for association and clustering. Among almost 400 genotyped donors of the cohort, an average of approximately 250,000 unique TCR beta nucleotide sequences were sequenced per donor, roughly a sixth of them non-productive. What the study reported, not specific to this receptor: An earlier analysis of approximately 540 of the donors showed that most TCR beta V segments appeared in productive rearrangements either about 87% or about 30% of the time, which broadly matched IMGT annotations. It was suggested by the authors that the approach could potentially be generalized to other disease states and immunological phenotypes. Most CMV-associated TCR beta chains appeared to be HLA-restricted in a later analysis, and the HLA associations seemed to be driven largely by CMV exposure. Strong co-occurrence of HLA alleles, especially DR and DQ, made assigning TCR associations to individual alleles difficult. In this cohort, only TCR beta chains were sequenced, and detectable features were limited by the absence of alpha or paired-chain data. A further reported finding was that TCR beta sequences accurately predicted the HLA-A and HLA-B alleles for most subjects in the first cohort. Most TCR sequences were observed very rarely across donors, whereas some public TCRs were present in many individuals. Correlated functional status among segregating V segments might be attributable to linkage disequilibrium, but an unknown experimental factor could not be ruled out. In vitro tests confirmed that a few of the cytomegalovirus-associated TCR beta chains recognize cytomegalovirus antigens. Because some donors lacked HLA typing at each locus, the association tests relied only on the typed subset. Some IMGT-functional V segments, including TRBV6-2 and TRBV6-3, could not be distinguished by the 87-base-pair reads and were therefore excluded. In a later analysis, HLA-associated TCR beta chains were found to be more clonally expanded and to have lower generation probabilities than equally common non-associated chains. According to a later analysis, TCR association rates differed among HLA loci, with DRB1 alleles showing the most associated TCRs and HLA-C alleles showing the fewest. A group of highly shared sequence variants was considered likely to be a technical artifact of the sequencing pipeline. In a later analysis, 16,951 TCR beta sequences were associated with specific HLA alleles at a false discovery rate of 0.05. In a later genetic analysis, fewer N-insertions in productive TCRs were reported among donors in an Asian-associated ancestry cluster than the approximately 670-donor mean. The classifier was reported to diagnose cytomegalovirus status with high specificity and sensitivity in both the original cohort and the validation cohort. Sequencing depth was assumed to be roughly uniform across donors in the presence/absence analyses, though that assumption may not hold. The study listed 164 TCR beta chains as associated with cytomegalovirus. According to a later analysis, parvovirus B19, influenza, CMV and Epstein-Barr virus appeared linked to several top co-occurrence clusters. Roughly 17 rarely observed V segments, including chromosome 9 orphons, were excluded from the earlier analysis of about 600 of the donors because counts were too low. The only immune exposure information available for the cohort was CMV serostatus. A later genetic analysis associated a missense DCLRE1C variant with V-gene and J-gene trimming of TCR beta chains, and an independent cohort replicated the association.

The cohort consisted of 670 or so healthy bone marrow donors. At the time of sampling, every cohort member was nominally healthy, though immune exposures that went unrecorded were likely present. The donor was CMV seropositive and belonged to the group of around 300 seropositive cohort members. Every donor gave a peripheral blood sample, and the peripheral blood mononuclear cells from that sample were used for TCR beta sequencing. The Qiagen DNeasy Blood Extraction Kit was used to extract genomic DNA from the blood cell samples. In the germline V gene (reference sequence), CDR1 corresponds to MNHEY and CDR2 to SMNVEV. The germline V end is reduced by 5 bases and the J end by 2 bases; junction bases left unmatched: 1. The CDR3 sequence holds 14 residues, the cysteine and phenylalanine included. Only CDR3 DNA is held: 42 bases, read in frame from base 1.

Sequenced material: PBMCs. The V and J segments used are TRBV27 and TRBJ2-3, and TRBD2 matches 10 of the central bases. The clonotype was recovered from a man aged 40-49 years in good health and CMV-seropositive. The DNA sequence follows: TGTGCCAGCAGTCTAGCGGGAGACACAGATACGCAGTATTTT. The resulting protein is CASSLAGDTDTQYF.